This is a list of T cell receptor beta chains from one sample in a study of PD-L1 blockade in urothelial cancer. TCRdb's copy holds only in-frame clones and misses some; the assay was immunoSEQ multiplex PCR. The repertoire holds 95,000 or so clones, with around 90% as singletons. The input for sequencing was PBMCs, taken around atezolizumab (anti-PD-L1) treatment. The source is a man between 60 and 75 years old with urothelial cancer. Both conserved end residues are part of each CDR3. The D gene is left open where the match is weak. Clone size, where shown, is once, few, many, or a class for clones that have expanded.

TRBV9	-	TRBJ1-4	TRBD1	CASSVSWSGGEKLFF	TGTGCCAGCAGCGTAAGTTGGTCAGGGGGTGAAAAACTGTTTTTT
TRBV11-2	few	TRBJ2-3	TRBD1	CASSSPTGADTQYF	TGTGCCAGCAGCTCGCCCACAGGGGCGGATACGCAGTATTTT
TRBV7-6	-	TRBJ2-5	-	CASSPTGRPADGETQYF	TGTGCCAGCAGTCCCACAGGGCGGCCCGCGGATGGAGAGACCCAGTACTTC
TRBV18	-	TRBJ2-3	-	CASSPLARPGTDTQYF	TGTGCCAGCTCACCCTTAGCGCGACCAGGCACAGATACGCAGTATTTT
TRBV18	few	TRBJ1-5	-	CASSPASNQPQHF	TGTGCCAGCTCACCGGCTAGCAATCAGCCCCAGCATTTT
TRBV7-2	once	TRBJ2-6	-	CASTTGSGANVLTF	TGTGCCAGCACTACAGGGTCGGGGGCCAACGTCCTGACTTTC
TRBV30	few	TRBJ1-1	-	CAWMRGNTEAFF	TGTGCCTGGATGCGGGGGAACACTGAAGCTTTCTTT
TRBV23-1	-	TRBJ2-7	-	CARLIISYEQYF	TGCGCCAGACTGATTATCTCCTACGAGCAGTACTTC
TRBV11-2	-	TRBJ2-1	TRBD1	CASSPGQGGNYNEQFF	TGTGCCAGCAGCCCCGGACAGGGTGGGAACTACAATGAGCAGTTCTTC
TRBV5-1	once	TRBJ2-7	TRBD1	CASSLPGQGREQYF	TGCGCCAGCAGCCTCCCAGGACAGGGGCGCGAGCAGTACTTC
TRBV6-1	-	TRBJ2-2	TRBD1	CASSAYRGEVSGELFF	TGTGCCAGCAGTGCTTACAGGGGAGAAGTGTCCGGGGAGCTGTTTTTT
TRBV15	-	TRBJ2-7	-	CATSREAGRSSYEQYF	TGTGCCACCAGCAGAGAGGCGGGCCGAAGCTCCTACGAGCAGTACTTC
TRBV18	once	TRBJ1-2	-	CASSPPDGSLGGYTF	TGTGCCAGCTCACCCCCCGATGGGAGCTTAGGTGGCTACACCTTC
TRBV7-6	-	TRBJ2-7	-	CASSPGPGVYEQYF	TGTGCCAGCAGCCCCGGTCCCGGGGTCTACGAGCAGTACTTC
TRBV7-3	once	TRBJ2-7	TRBD1	CASSLSGQEYEQYF	TGTGCCAGCAGCTTATCGGGACAGGAGTACGAGCAGTACTTC
TRBV5-1	few	TRBJ1-2	-	CASSLGGTTLSNAF	TGCGCCAGCAGCTTGGGGGGGACAACGCTATCTAACGCCTTC
TRBV6-4	-	TRBJ1-6	TRBD1	CASSDSPTGGSPLHF	TGTGCCAGCAGTGACTCGCCGACAGGGGGTTCACCCCTCCACTTT
TRBV11-3	-	TRBJ2-5	-	CASSSYRVRETQYF	TGTGCCAGCAGCTCCTACAGGGTTCGGGAGACCCAGTACTTC
TRBV29-1	-	TRBJ1-1	TRBD1	CSVPGTGRTEAFF	TGCAGCGTCCCCGGGACAGGGAGGACTGAAGCTTTCTTT
TRBV5-8	once	TRBJ1-2	-	CASSSYNYGYTF	TGTGCCAGCTCGAGTTATAACTATGGCTACACCTTC
TRBV4-1	-	TRBJ2-3	-	CASSPTHRGDPRTDTQYF	TGCGCCAGCAGCCCAACACACCGCGGGGACCCACGCACAGATACGCAGTATTTT
TRBV2	-	TRBJ2-7	TRBD1	CASSSERQGGGF	TGTGCCAGCAGCTCCGAACGACAGGGTGGGGGTTTC
TRBV2	few	TRBJ2-5	TRBD1	CASRRDATGWQETQYF	TGTGCCAGCAGACGAGACGCGACAGGGTGGCAAGAGACCCAGTACTTC
TRBV18	-	TRBJ1-1	TRBD1	CASSPQGVGENTEAFF	TGTGCCAGCTCCCCTCAGGGGGTCGGGGAGAACACTGAAGCTTTCTTT
TRBV5-1	-	TRBJ2-5	TRBD2	CASRGLAGEGTGETQYF	TGCGCCAGCAGGGGACTAGCGGGTGAGGGGACGGGAGAGACCCAGTACTTC
TRBV29-1	-	TRBJ2-6	-	CSAPTSGANVLTF	TGCAGCGCTCCGACATCTGGGGCCAACGTCCTGACTTTC
TRBV13	-	TRBJ2-3	-	CASSLVGGDTQYF	TGTGCCAGCAGCTTAGTTGGCGGAGATACGCAGTATTTT
TRBV2	-	TRBJ2-1	-	CASMWQGIYNEQFF	TGTGCCAGCATGTGGCAGGGGATTTACAATGAGCAGTTCTTC
TRBV5-1	-	TRBJ1-3	TRBD1	CASTADRASGNTIYF	TGCGCCAGCACCGCGGACAGGGCGTCTGGAAACACCATATATTTT
TRBV7-3	-	TRBJ1-1	-	CASSSTGQNTEAFF	TGTGCCAGCAGCTCAACGGGACAGAACACTGAAGCTTTCTTT
TRBV4-1	-	TRBJ1-1	-	CASRLEDSRNTEAFF	TGCGCCAGCAGACTCGAGGACAGCCGGAACACTGAAGCTTTCTTT
TRBV2	-	TRBJ1-1	-	CASSEAIAGVEAFF	TGTGCCAGCAGTGAAGCGATCGCCGGGGTTGAAGCTTTCTTT
TRBV27	-	TRBJ1-1	-	CASSLGMANPEAFF	TGTGCCAGCTCCCTGGGCATGGCGAACCCTGAAGCTTTCTTT
TRBV5-1	-	TRBJ1-1	TRBD1	CASSLGPGQGGPEAFF	TGCGCCAGCAGCTTGGGCCCCGGACAGGGGGGTCCTGAAGCTTTCTTT
TRBV18	-	TRBJ2-5	TRBD2	CASSPRTSGGGETQYF	TGTGCCAGCTCACCTCGGACTAGCGGAGGGGGAGAGACCCAGTACTTC
TRBV11-2	-	TRBJ1-1	-	CASSQLGGRGYTEAFF	TGTGCCAGCAGCCAACTAGGGGGTAGGGGGTACACTGAAGCTTTCTTT
TRBV19	-	TRBJ2-6	TRBD1	CASSGTGVAFGANVLTF	TGTGCCAGTAGTGGGACAGGGGTAGCCTTTGGGGCCAACGTCCTGACTTTC
TRBV7-9	-	TRBJ2-7	-	CASRGEVHTMVKQYF	TGTGCCAGCAGAGGAGAGGTCCATACGATGGTTAAGCAGTACTTC
TRBV5-4	-	TRBJ2-1	-	CASSPETYGNEQFF	TGTGCCAGCAGCCCAGAAACGTATGGTAATGAGCAGTTCTTC
TRBV7-3	-	TRBJ2-3	TRBD2	CASSPGLATDTQYF	TGTGCCAGCAGCCCGGGACTAGCGACAGATACGCAGTATTTT
TRBV10-1	once	TRBJ2-2	TRBD2	CASSGGSGTEPSTGELFF	TGCGCCAGCAGTGGGGGGAGCGGGACCGAACCCAGCACCGGGGAGCTGTTTTTT
TRBV27	-	TRBJ1-1	TRBD1	CASSWGQGDTEAFF	TGTGCCAGCAGTTGGGGACAGGGGGACACTGAAGCTTTCTTT
TRBV11-2	-	TRBJ1-5	-	CASSLSTGSQPQHF	TGTGCCAGCAGCTTGTCTACAGGGTCCCAGCCCCAGCATTTT
TRBV6-1	-	TRBJ2-5	-	CASTLIGDETQYF	TGTGCCAGCACCCTGATCGGTGATGAGACCCAGTACTTC
TRBV2	few	TRBJ1-5	TRBD1	CASTDRGLNQPQHF	TGTGCCAGCACCGACAGGGGTTTGAATCAGCCCCAGCATTTT
TRBV7-9	-	TRBJ2-7	-	CASSSETRPYEQYF	TGTGCCAGCAGCTCCGAGACTAGACCCTACGAGCAGTACTTC
TRBV18	once	TRBJ1-2	-	CASSPASDSGYTF	TGTGCCAGCTCACCAGCGTCGGACTCGGGCTACACCTTC
TRBV5-1	-	TRBJ2-7	TRBD2	CASSLRASGGYEQYF	TGCGCCAGCAGCTTAAGGGCTAGCGGGGGGTACGAGCAGTACTTC
TRBV27	-	TRBJ2-7	TRBD1	CASRGQGAYEQYF	TGTGCCAGCAGGGGACAGGGGGCCTACGAGCAGTACTTC
TRBV7-2	-	TRBJ2-2	TRBD2	CASSATSGGTGELFF	TGTGCCAGCAGCGCGACTAGCGGGGGCACCGGGGAGCTGTTTTTT
TRBV21-1	-	TRBJ1-2	-	CASSPREQGAVRYYGYTF	TGTGCCAGCAGCCCCCGAGAACAGGGGGCGGTCAGATACTATGGCTACACCTTC
TRBV28	-	TRBJ1-5	-	CASRTLRRGNQPQHF	TGTGCCTCCCGGACTCTACGGCGAGGGAATCAGCCCCAGCATTTT
TRBV15	-	TRBJ2-5	-	CATSSRKGVYQETQYF	TGTGCCACCAGCTCCCGAAAGGGGGTTTACCAAGAGACCCAGTACTTC
TRBV7-3	-	TRBJ2-1	TRBD2	CASSLLAGEYNEQFF	TGTGCCAGCAGCTTACTAGCGGGAGAGTACAATGAGCAGTTCTTC
TRBV10-3	-	TRBJ1-5	TRBD1	CATGTGNQPQHF	TGTGCCACCGGGACAGGGAATCAGCCCCAGCATTTT
TRBV21-1	few	TRBJ2-3	-	CASSKPRTQGCPSRRCTDTQYF	TGTGCCAGCAGCAAACCCAGGACTCAGGGGTGCCCGAGTCGACGTTGCACAGATACGCAGTATTTT
TRBV9	-	TRBJ2-3	-	CASEGHSLDTQYF	TGTGCCTCAGAGGGACACTCGCTCGATACGCAGTATTTT
TRBV7-9	-	TRBJ1-1	-	CASSFGPGAFF	TGTGCCAGCAGCTTTGGCCCGGGAGCTTTCTTT
TRBV5-5	-	TRBJ1-6	-	CASSLMEGGNSPLHF	TGTGCCAGCAGCTTGATGGAAGGAGGTAATTCACCCCTCCACTTT
TRBV29-1	once	TRBJ2-1	TRBD2	CSVYVAGSYNEQFF	TGCAGCGTTTACGTAGCGGGATCCTACAATGAGCAGTTCTTC